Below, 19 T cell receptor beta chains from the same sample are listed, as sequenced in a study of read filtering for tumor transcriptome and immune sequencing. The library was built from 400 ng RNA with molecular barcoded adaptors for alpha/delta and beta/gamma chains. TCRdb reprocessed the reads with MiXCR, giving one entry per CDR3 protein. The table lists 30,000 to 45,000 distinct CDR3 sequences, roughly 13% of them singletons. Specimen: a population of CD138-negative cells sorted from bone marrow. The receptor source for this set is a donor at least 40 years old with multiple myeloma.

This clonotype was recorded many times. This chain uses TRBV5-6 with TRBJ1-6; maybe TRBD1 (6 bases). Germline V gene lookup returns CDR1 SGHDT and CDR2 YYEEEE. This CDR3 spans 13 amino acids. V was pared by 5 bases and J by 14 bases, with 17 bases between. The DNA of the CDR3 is TGTGCCAGCAGTTATTGGGACACGAGGACCCTCCACTTT. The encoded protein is CASSYWDTRTLHF. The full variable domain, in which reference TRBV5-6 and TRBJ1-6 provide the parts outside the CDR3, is DAGVTQSPTHLIKTRGQQVTLRCSPKSGHDTVSWYQQALGQGPQFIFQYYEEEERQRGNFPDRFSGHQFPNYSSELNVNALLLGDSALYLCASSYWDTRTLHFGNGTRLTVT.

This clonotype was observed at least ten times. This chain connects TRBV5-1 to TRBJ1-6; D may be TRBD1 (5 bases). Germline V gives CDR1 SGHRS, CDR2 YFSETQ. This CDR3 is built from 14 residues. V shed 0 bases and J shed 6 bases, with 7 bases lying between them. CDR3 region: CASSLGQINSPLHF. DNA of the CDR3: TGCGCCAGCAGCTTGGGACAGATTAATTCACCCCTCCACTTT.

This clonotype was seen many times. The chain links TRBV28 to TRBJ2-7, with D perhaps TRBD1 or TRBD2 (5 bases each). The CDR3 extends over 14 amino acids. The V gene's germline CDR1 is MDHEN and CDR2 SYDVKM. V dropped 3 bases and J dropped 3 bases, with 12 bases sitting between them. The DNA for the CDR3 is TGTGCCAGCAGTTTGATGGGACCGGGCTACGAGCAGTACTTC. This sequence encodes CASSLMGPGYEQYF. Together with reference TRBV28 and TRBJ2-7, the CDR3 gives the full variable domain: DVKVTQSSRYLVKRTGEKVFLECVQDMDHENMFWYRQDPGLGLRLIYFSYDVKMKEKGDIPEGYSVSREKKERFSLILESASTNQTSMYLCASSLMGPGYEQYFGPGTRLTVT.

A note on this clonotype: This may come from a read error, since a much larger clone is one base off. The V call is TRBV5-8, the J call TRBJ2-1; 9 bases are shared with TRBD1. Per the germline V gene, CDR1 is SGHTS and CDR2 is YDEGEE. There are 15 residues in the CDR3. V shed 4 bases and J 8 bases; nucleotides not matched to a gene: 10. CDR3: CASSNYGQGFDEQFF. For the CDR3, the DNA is TGTGCCAGCAGCAACTACGGACAGGGGTTCGATGAGCAGTTCTTC.

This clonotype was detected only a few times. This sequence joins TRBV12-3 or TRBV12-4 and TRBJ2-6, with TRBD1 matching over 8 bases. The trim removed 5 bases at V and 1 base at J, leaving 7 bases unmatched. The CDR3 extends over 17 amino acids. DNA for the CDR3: TGTGCCAGCAGTCCCGGGACAGGACATTCTGGGGCCAACGTCCTGACTTTC. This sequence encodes CASSPGTGHSGANVLTF.

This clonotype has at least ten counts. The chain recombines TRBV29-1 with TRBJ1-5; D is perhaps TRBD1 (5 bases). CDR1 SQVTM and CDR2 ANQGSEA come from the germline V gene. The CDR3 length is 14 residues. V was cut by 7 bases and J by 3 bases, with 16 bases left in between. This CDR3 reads CSATQGSYNQPQHF. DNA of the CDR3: TGCAGCGCAACTCAGGGATCGTACAATCAGCCCCAGCATTTT.

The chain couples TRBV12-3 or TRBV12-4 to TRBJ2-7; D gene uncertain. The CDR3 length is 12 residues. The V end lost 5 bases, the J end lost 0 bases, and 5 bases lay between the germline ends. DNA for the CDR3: TGTGCCAGCAGTCCGAACTCCTACGAGCAGTACTTC. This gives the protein CASSPNSYEQYF.

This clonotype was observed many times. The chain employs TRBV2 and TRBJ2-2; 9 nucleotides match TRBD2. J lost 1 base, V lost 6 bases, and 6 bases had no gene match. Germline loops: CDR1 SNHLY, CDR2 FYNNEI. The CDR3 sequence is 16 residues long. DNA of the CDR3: TGTGCCAGCAGAGGCTGGACTAGCGAGAACACCGGGGAGCTGTTTTTT. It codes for CASRGWTSENTGELFF. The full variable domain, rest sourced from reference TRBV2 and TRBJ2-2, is EPEVTQTPSHQVTQMGQEVILRCVPISNHLYFYWYRQILGQKVEFLVSFYNNEISEKSEIFDDQFSVERPDGSNFTLKIRSTKLEDSAMYFCASRGWTSENTGELFFGEGSRLTVL.

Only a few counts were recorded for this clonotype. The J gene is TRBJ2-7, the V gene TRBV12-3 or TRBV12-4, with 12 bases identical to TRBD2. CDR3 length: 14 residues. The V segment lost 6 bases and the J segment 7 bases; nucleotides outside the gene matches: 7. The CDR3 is CASRSTSGGPEQYF. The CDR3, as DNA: TGTGCCAGCAGGTCGACTAGCGGGGGCCCGGAGCAGTACTTC.

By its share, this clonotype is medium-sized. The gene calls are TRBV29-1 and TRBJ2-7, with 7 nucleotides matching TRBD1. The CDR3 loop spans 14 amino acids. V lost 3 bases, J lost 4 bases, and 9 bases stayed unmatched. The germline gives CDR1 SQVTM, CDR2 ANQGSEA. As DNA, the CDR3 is TGCAGCGTTGAGGGGACAGCCGGTCTTTACGAGCAGTACTTC. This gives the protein CSVEGTAGLYEQYF.

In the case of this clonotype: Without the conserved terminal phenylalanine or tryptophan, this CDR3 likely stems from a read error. The CDR3 DNA reads TGTGCCAGCTCAACCGGGGCAGGACCCCATGGCTACACCCTC. This translates into CASSTGAGPHGYTL. V usage is TRBV18 and J usage is TRBJ1-2, with D tentatively TRBD1 (5 bases). CDR1 is KGHSH, CDR2 LQKENI, per germline. CDR3 length: 14 residues. Trimming shortened V by 5 bases and J by 6 bases, and 16 bases separated the two germline ends.

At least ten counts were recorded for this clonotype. The CDR3: CASSAGTGSSYEQYF. CDR3 nucleotides: TGTGCCAGTAGTGCCGGGACAGGGTCCTCCTACGAGCAGTACTTC. The V gene is TRBV19, the J gene TRBJ2-7; 9 nucleotides match TRBD1. The length of the CDR3 is 15 residues. Trimming at V came to 5 bases and at J to 0 bases, leaving 5 bases not matched to a gene. Looked up from germline, CDR1 is LNHDA and CDR2 is SQIVND (reference sequence).

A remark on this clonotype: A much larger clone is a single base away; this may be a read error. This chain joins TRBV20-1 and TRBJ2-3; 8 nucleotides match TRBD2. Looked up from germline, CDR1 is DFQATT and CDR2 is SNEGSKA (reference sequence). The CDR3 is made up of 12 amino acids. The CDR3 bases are TGCAGCTTAGCGGGACCCACAGATACGCGGTATTTT. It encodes CSLAGPTDTRYF.

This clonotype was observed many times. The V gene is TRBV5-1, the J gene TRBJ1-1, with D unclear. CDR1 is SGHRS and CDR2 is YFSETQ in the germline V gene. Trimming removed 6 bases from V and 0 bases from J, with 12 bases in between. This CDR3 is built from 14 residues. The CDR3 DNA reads TGCGCCAGCACCCGTGAACAGATGAACACTGAAGCTTTCTTT. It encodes CASTREQMNTEAFF.

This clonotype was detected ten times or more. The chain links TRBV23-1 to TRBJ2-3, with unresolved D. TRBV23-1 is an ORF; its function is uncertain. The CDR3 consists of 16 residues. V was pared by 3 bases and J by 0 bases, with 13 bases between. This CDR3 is CASSHEQHPSTDTQYF. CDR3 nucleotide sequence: TGCGCCAGCAGTCATGAGCAGCATCCTAGCACAGATACGCAGTATTTT.

CDR3 in amino acids: CASSYEAAGGMNTEAFF. The CDR3 DNA is TGTGCCAGCAGTTACGAGGCGGCCGGTGGGATGAACACTGAAGCTTTCTTT. The chain links TRBV6-5 to TRBJ1-1; D ambiguous. V was shortened by 2 bases and J by 0 bases, with 16 bases between the two germline ends. Germline-derived CDR1 and CDR2 are MNHEY and SVGAGI. The CDR3 totals 17 residues.

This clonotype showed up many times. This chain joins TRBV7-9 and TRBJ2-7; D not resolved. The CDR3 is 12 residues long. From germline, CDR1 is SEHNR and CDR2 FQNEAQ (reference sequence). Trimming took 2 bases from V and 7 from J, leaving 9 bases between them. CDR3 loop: CASSLLSVEQYF. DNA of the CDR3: TGTGCCAGCAGCTTACTCTCTGTAGAGCAGTACTTC.

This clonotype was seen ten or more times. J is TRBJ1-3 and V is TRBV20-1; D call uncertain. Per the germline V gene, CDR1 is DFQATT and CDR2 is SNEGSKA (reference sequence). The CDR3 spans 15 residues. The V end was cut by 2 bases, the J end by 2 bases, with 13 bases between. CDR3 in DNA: TGCAGTGCTAGATCGGATAGAGTGGCTGGAAACACCATATATTTT. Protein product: CSARSDRVAGNTIYF.

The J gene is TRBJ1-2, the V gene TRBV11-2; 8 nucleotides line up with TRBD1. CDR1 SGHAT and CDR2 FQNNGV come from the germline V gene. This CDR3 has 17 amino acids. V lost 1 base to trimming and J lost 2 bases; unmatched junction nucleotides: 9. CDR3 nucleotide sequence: TGTGCCAGCAGCTTAGGGCGGCTACGGGACAGGAACTATGGCTACACCTTC. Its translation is CASSLGRLRDRNYGYTF.